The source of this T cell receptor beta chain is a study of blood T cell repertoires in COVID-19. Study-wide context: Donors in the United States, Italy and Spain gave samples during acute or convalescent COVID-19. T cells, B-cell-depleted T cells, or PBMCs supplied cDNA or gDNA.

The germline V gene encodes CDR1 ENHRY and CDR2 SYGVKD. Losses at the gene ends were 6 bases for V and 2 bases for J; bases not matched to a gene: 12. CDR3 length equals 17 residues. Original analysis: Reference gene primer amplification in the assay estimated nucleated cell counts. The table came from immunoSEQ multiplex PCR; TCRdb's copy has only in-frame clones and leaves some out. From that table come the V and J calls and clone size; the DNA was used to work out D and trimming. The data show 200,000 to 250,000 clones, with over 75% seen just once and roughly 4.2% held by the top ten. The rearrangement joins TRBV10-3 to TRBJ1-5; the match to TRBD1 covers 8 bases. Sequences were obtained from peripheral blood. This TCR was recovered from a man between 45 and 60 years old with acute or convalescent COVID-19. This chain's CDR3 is CAISDTRQGKGNQPQHF. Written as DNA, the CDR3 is TGTGCCATCAGCGATACCCGACAGGGGAAGGGCAATCAGCCCCAGCATTTT.